This TCR beta chain was found in a study of CD8 T cells in Susac syndrome. Random hexamers served to reverse transcribe about 0.45 to 1 ug RNA. TCRdb itself ran the immunoSEQ multiplex PCR reads through MiXCR, one entry per CDR3 protein. The sample has roughly 180,000 distinct CDR3 sequences, about 94% seen once. In germline, CDR1 is SGDLS, CDR2 YYNGEE. This CDR3 has 15 amino acids. The V end was cut by 4 bases, the J end by 3 bases, with 15 bases between. TCR beta sequencing covered blood CD8+ and CD4+ T cells. The gene calls are TRBV9 and TRBJ2-3, with D maybe TRBD2 (6 bases). This receptor was taken from a human donor in good health. Sequencing was performed on CD4+ T cells from PBMCs. DNA for the CDR3: TGTGCCAGCAGCCAGGAGCTTCGGGGGACAGATACGCAGTATTTT. Translating gives CASSQELRGTDTQYF.